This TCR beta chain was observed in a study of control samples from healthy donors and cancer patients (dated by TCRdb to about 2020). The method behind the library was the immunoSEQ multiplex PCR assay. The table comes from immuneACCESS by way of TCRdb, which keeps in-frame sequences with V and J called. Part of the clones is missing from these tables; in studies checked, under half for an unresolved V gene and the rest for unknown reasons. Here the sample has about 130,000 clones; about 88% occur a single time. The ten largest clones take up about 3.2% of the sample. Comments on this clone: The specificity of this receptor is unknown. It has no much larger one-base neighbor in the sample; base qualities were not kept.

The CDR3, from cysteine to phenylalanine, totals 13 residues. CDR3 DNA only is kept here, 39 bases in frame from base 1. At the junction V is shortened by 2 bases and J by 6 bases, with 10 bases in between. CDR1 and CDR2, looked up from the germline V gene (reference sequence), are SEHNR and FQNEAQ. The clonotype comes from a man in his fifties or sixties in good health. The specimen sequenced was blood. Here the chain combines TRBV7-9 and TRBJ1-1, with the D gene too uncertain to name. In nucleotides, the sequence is TGTGCCAGCAGCTTACGGACTCTAGCTGAAGCTTTCTTT. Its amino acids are CASSLRTLAEAFF.